The subject of this entry is one T cell receptor beta chain. These data are taken from a study of T-cell reconstitution after alpha-beta-depleted transplantation in children. This sample's TCRbeta library carried unique molecular identifier barcodes. One entry per CDR3 protein, called by TCRdb with MiXCR from the PCR reads. This repertoire shows hundreds of thousands of distinct CDR3 sequences, around 17% found once; its top ten account for 0.9% to 1.2%. The sample consisted of PBMCs from the stem cell graft donor, taken from the stem cell graft. The clonotype was recovered from a human donor who donated a stem cell graft to a child with acute myeloid leukemia.

In DNA, the CDR3 is TGCGCCAGCAGCTTGGAGGACAGGAACCATGGCTACACCTTC. Protein product: CASSLEDRNHGYTF. This chain links TRBV5-1 with TRBJ1-2; 7 bases match TRBD1. This CDR3 contains 14 residues. Germline CDR1 and CDR2: SGHRS and YFSETQ. Unmatched junction bases numbered 5, after V lost 0 bases and J lost 6 bases.